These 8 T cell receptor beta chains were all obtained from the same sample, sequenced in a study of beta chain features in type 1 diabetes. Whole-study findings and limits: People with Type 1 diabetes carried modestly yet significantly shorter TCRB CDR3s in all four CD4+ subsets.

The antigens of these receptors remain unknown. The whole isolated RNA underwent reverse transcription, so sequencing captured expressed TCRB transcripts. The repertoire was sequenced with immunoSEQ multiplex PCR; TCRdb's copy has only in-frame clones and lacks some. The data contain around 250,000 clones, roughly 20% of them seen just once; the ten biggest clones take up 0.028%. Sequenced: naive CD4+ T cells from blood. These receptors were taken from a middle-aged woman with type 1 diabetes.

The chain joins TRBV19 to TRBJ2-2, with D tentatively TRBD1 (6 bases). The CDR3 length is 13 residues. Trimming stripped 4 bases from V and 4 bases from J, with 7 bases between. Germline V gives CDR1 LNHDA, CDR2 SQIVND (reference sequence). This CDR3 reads CASSTTGTGELFF. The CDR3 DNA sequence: TGTGCCAGTAGTACGACAGGCACCGGGGAGCTGTTTTTT.

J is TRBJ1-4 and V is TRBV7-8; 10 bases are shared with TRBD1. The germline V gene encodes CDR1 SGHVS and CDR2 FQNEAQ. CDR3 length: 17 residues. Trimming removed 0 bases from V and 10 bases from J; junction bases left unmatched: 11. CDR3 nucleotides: TGTGCCAGCAGCTTAGCACCCGGGACAGGGGCAGCTGGAAAACTGTTTTTT. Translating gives CASSLAPGTGAAGKLFF.

This CDR3 reads CASSSGGTSGDNEQFF. The CDR3, as DNA: TGTGCCAGCAGCTCCGGGGGGACTAGCGGGGACAATGAGCAGTTCTTC. This chain joins TRBV28 and TRBJ2-1, with TRBD2 matching over 13 bases. The CDR3 is made up of 16 amino acids. V lost 6 bases, J lost 5 bases, and 7 bases stayed unmatched. Germline V gene data show CDR1 as MDHEN and CDR2 as SYDVKM. Combining the CDR3 with reference TRBV28 and TRBJ2-1 gives the whole variable domain DVKVTQSSRYLVKRTGEKVFLECVQDMDHENMFWYRQDPGLGLRLIYFSYDVKMKEKGDIPEGYSVSREKKERFSLILESASTNQTSMYLCASSSGGTSGDNEQFFGPGTRLTVL.

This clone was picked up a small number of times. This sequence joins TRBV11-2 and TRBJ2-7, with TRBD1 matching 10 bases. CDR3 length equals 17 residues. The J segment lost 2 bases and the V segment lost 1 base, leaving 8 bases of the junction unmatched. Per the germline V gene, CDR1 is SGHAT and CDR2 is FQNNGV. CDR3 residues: CASSLVSGQGIAYEQYF. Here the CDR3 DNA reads TGTGCCAGCAGCTTAGTATCGGGACAGGGGATTGCCTACGAGCAGTACTTC.

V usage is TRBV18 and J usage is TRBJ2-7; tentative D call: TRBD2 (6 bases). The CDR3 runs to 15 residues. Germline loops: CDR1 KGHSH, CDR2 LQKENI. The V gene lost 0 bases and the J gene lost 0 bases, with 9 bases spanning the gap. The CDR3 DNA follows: TGTGCCAGCTCACCACCGGGGGGAAGCTCCTACGAGCAGTACTTC. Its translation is CASSPPGGSSYEQYF.

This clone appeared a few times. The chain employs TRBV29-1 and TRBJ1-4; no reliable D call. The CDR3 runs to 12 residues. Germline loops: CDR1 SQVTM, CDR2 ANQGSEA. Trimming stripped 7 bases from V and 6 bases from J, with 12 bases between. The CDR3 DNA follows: TGCAGCGGAATGTCTGCGGATGAAAAACTGTTTTTT. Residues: CSGMSADEKLFF.

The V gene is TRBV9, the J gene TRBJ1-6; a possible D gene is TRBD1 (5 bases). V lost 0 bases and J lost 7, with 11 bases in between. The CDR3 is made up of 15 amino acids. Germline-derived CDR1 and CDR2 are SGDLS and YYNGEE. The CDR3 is CASSVGRDVNSPLHF. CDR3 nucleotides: TGTGCCAGCAGCGTAGGGAGGGACGTAAATTCACCCCTCCACTTT.

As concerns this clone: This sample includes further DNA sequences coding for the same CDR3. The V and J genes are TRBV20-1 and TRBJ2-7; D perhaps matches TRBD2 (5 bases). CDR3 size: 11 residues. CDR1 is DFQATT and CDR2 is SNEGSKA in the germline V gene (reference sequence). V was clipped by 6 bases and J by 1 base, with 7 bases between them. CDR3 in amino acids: CSARGSYEQYF. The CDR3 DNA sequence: TGCAGTGCCCGAGGGTCCTACGAGCAGTACTTC.